The 32 T cell receptor beta chains in this list originate from one sample, sequenced in a study of a mutant IDH1 vaccine in newly diagnosed glioma. No antigen is known for these receptors. Time point here: week 5, during vaccination. A 20-mer mutant IDH1 peptide at 300 ug was injected subcutaneously with topical imiquimod. Here immunoSEQ multiplex PCR was the method, and the copy in TCRdb shows in-frame clones only, minus some. The table includes 50,000 to 75,000 clones, roughly four fifths detected once. The sequencing used PBMCs, collected from a glioma patient whose treatment included an IDH1 peptide vaccine. All receptors derive from a woman aged 50 to 60 with glioma.

In its sample, this clone was seen a few times. The V call is TRBV9, the J call TRBJ1-1; 7 bases line up with TRBD1. Germline CDR1 reads SGDLS; CDR2 reads YYNGEE. With 2 bases clipped from V and 4 bases from J, the junction kept 8 bases outside the gene matches. This CDR3 comprises 15 residues. The CDR3 DNA is TGTGCCAGCAGCGTGGGGACAGTGGGGCCCACTGAAGCTTTCTTT. This translates into CASSVGTVGPTEAFF.

The J gene is TRBJ2-3, the V gene TRBV15, with 7 bases fitting TRBD1. The CDR3 extends over 15 amino acids. Unmatched junction bases numbered 10, after V lost 3 bases and J lost 7 bases. The germline V gene encodes CDR1 LNHNV and CDR2 YYDKDF (reference sequence). The DNA of the CDR3 is TGTGCCACCAGCAGGGCCGGGACAGTGAGAAATACGCAGTATTTT. The encoded protein is CATSRAGTVRNTQYF. The whole variable domain, filled in from reference TRBV15 and TRBJ2-3, reads DAMVIQNPRYQVTQFGKPVTLSCSQTLNHNVMYWYQQKSSQAPKLLFHYYDKDFNNEADTPDNFQSRRPNTSFCFLDIRSPGLGDTAMYLCATSRAGTVRNTQYFGPGTRLTVL.

The chain is built from TRBV19 and TRBJ2-1; 13 bases are shared with TRBD2. Germline lookup yields CDR1 LNHDA and CDR2 SQIVND (reference sequence). The CDR3 extends over 16 amino acids. V was clipped by 4 bases and J by 4 bases; unmatched bases: 4. As DNA, the CDR3 is TGTGCCAGTAGTAAACTAGCGGGGGGGCAATACAATGAGCAGTTCTTC. Encoded protein: CASSKLAGGQYNEQFF.

The gene calls are TRBV27 and TRBJ2-7; 9 nucleotides match TRBD2. V shed 7 bases and J 6 bases; nucleotides not matched to a gene: 10. The germline V gene encodes CDR1 MNHEY and CDR2 SMNVEV (reference sequence). This CDR3 has 14 amino acids. DNA of the CDR3: TGTGCCAGCACCCAAGCGGGGGGTTTCCTCGAGCAGTACTTC. Its translation is CASTQAGGFLEQYF.

This clone showed up just a few times. The chain employs TRBV28 and TRBJ1-1; TRBD1 matches 8 bases. Germline values: CDR1 MDHEN, CDR2 SYDVKM. The CDR3 length is 16 residues. Trimming cost V 7 bases and J 6 bases; bases outside gene matches: 16. The CDR3 sequence is CASTAGGESVVPEAFF. The CDR3 nucleotides read TGTGCCAGCACAGCAGGGGGCGAGTCCGTCGTCCCTGAAGCTTTCTTT.

The chain uses TRBV18 and TRBJ2-2; 9 bases line up with TRBD2. V was clipped by 1 base and J by 6 bases; unmatched bases: 9. The germline CDR1 and CDR2 sequences are KGHSH and LQKENI. This CDR3 is built from 17 residues. Written as DNA, the CDR3 is TGTGCCAGCTCACCACAGCTGTCTAGCGGGGACGCCGGGGAGCTGTTTTTT. As protein: CASSPQLSSGDAGELFF. Supplemented by reference TRBV18 and TRBJ2-2, the full variable domain reads NAGVMQNPRHLVRRRGQEARLRCSPMKGHSHVYWYRQLPEEGLKFMVYLQKENIIDESGMPKERFSAEFPKEGPSILRIQQVVRGDSAAYFCASSPQLSSGDAGELFFGEGSRLTVL.

This clone was found a few times. Germline and junction disagree at one end, which may indicate a read error. The chain couples TRBV6-4 to TRBJ1-1, with no clear D. CDR1 is MRHNA, CDR2 SNTAGT, per germline. The CDR3 extends over 14 amino acids. In DNA form, the CDR3 reads TGTGCCAGCAGTGCAGGAGATGAGAACACTGAAGCATTCTTT. This encodes CASSAGDENTEAFF.

This clone was observed a few times. The DNA of the CDR3 is TGTGCCAGTAGTATAATGGCGGCGAATCAGCCCCAGCATTTT. Its protein product is CASSIMAANQPQHF. The rearrangement joins TRBV19 to TRBJ1-5, with D uncertain. V lost 2 bases, J lost 4 bases, and 9 bases lay in between. This CDR3 is 14 amino acids long. Germline CDR1 LNHDA, CDR2 SQIVND (reference sequence).

The chain couples TRBV4-1 to TRBJ1-4; maybe TRBD1 (6 bases). The V and J ends lost 4 bases and 2 bases respectively, with 14 bases between them. CDR1 is MGHRA and CDR2 is YSYEKL in the germline V gene. The CDR3 extends over 16 amino acids. The CDR3: CASSPTGTPTNEKLFF. DNA for the CDR3: TGCGCCAGCAGCCCGACAGGCACCCCCACTAATGAAAAACTGTTTTTT.

The chain is built from TRBV7-6 and TRBJ2-2; TRBD2 agrees at 7 bases. The V gene end was trimmed by 1 base and the J gene end by 2 bases; junction bases not matched to a gene: 4. Germline V gene data show CDR1 as SGHVS and CDR2 as FNYEAQ. The CDR3 has 16 amino acids. CDR3 protein: CASSLVSSGNTGELFF. The DNA of the CDR3 is TGTGCCAGCAGCTTAGTGTCTAGCGGTAACACCGGGGAGCTGTTTTTT.

This chain uses TRBV2 with TRBJ2-1; D may be TRBD1 (5 bases). The germline CDR1 and CDR2 sequences are SNHLY and FYNNEI. The V and J ends lost 7 bases and 4 bases respectively, with 17 bases between them. The CDR3 is 15 residues long. The CDR3 is CASTTGSGRYNEQFF. The CDR3 bases are TGTGCCAGCACCACAGGATCAGGACGGTACAATGAGCAGTTCTTC.

The chain recombines TRBV6-5 with TRBJ2-4, with no clear D. Germline-derived CDR1 and CDR2 are MNHEY and SVGAGI. The V end lost 6 bases, the J end lost 1 base, and 7 bases lay between the germline ends. This CDR3 is built from 13 residues. The CDR3 loop reads CASSPRAKNIQYF. The CDR3 DNA reads TGTGCCAGCAGCCCCCGGGCCAAAAACATTCAGTACTTC.

V is TRBV19 and J is TRBJ1-5; unclear D gene. This CDR3 spans 13 amino acids. The germline V gene has CDR1 LNHDA and CDR2 SQIVND (reference sequence). Between the trimmed V and J ends, which lost 3 bases and 4 bases, there was a span of 7 bases. DNA of the CDR3: TGTGCCAGTAGTATGACGGCAAATCAGCCCCAGCATTTT. This sequence encodes CASSMTANQPQHF.

The V call is TRBV5-4, the J call TRBJ1-4; D is ambiguous. Trimming removed 0 bases at V and 7 bases at J, with 7 bases between. The CDR3 spans 13 residues. CDR1 and CDR2 (germline): SGHNT, YYREEE (reference sequence). CDR3 DNA sequence: TGTGCCAGCAGCTTGGGAGTGGGTGAAAAACTGTTTTTT. Translating gives CASSLGVGEKLFF.

V usage is TRBV11-2 and J usage is TRBJ2-5; the D gene is possibly TRBD2 (5 bases). Per the germline V gene, CDR1 is SGHAT and CDR2 is FQNNGV. Trimming cost V 5 bases and J 5 bases, with 27 bases left between them. The CDR3 is 18 amino acids. CDR3: CASSRSATASQQIETQYF. DNA of the CDR3: TGTGCCAGCAGCCGTTCTGCAACCGCTAGCCAGCAAATCGAGACCCAGTACTTC.

The chain has TRBV5-1 and TRBJ2-7; 11 bases line up with TRBD1. Germline loops: CDR1 SGHRS, CDR2 YFSETQ. The trim removed 0 bases at V and 5 bases at J, leaving 4 bases unmatched. This CDR3 spans 15 amino acids. The CDR3 sequence is CASSLEGQGANEQYF. CDR3 DNA: TGCGCCAGCAGCTTGGAAGGACAGGGGGCCAACGAGCAGTACTTC.

The J gene is TRBJ1-5, the V gene TRBV4-1, with a possible D match to TRBD1 (5 bases). From germline, CDR1 is MGHRA and CDR2 YSYEKL. The CDR3 consists of 14 residues. V lost 2 bases and J lost 9, with 14 bases in between. CDR3 in amino acids: CASSQPGTGRPQHF. Here the CDR3 DNA reads TGCGCCAGCAGCCAACCCGGGACGGGGAGGCCCCAGCATTTT.

The V call is TRBV5-1, the J call TRBJ2-1, with TRBD1 as a possible D gene (6 bases). Deletions cut 0 bases from V and 2 bases from J, with 12 bases between. The CDR3 contains 16 residues. CDR1 is SGHRS, CDR2 YFSETQ, per germline. CDR3 in amino acids: CASSLDTGTPYNEQFF. DNA of the CDR3: TGCGCCAGCAGCTTGGATACAGGGACGCCCTACAATGAGCAGTTCTTC.

This clone was seen only a few times. This chain links TRBV7-3 with TRBJ2-5; possibly TRBD2 for D (5 bases). This CDR3 contains 13 residues. CDR1 SGHTA and CDR2 FQGTGA come from the germline V gene. V was cut by 3 bases and J by 4 bases, with 9 bases left in between. The chain's CDR3 is CASSFGRGETQYF. The DNA of the CDR3 is TGTGCCAGCAGCTTTGGACGGGGAGAGACCCAGTACTTC.

In its sample, this clone was seen a few times. V and J are TRBV9 and TRBJ1-1; no firm D call. The germline V gene encodes CDR1 SGDLS and CDR2 YYNGEE. With 4 bases removed from V and 8 bases from J, the gap between germline ends came to 9 bases. The CDR3 consists of 11 residues. The CDR3 coding sequence is TGTGCCAGCAGCTCCCGTGGAGAAGCTTTCTTT. This translates into CASSSRGEAFF.

This chain links TRBV2 with TRBJ2-7, with D possibly TRBD2 on 6 matching bases. V dropped 8 bases and J dropped 4 bases, with 15 bases sitting between them. The germline CDR1 and CDR2 sequences are SNHLY and FYNNEI. The CDR3 consists of 13 residues. The DNA for the CDR3 is TGTGCCAGCTATGCCGGGGGACGGTACGAGCAGTACTTC. This gives the protein CASYAGGRYEQYF.

The rearrangement uses TRBV6-1 and TRBJ1-5; D is possibly TRBD1 (5 bases). Germline-derived CDR1 and CDR2 are MNHNS and SASEGT. CDR3 length equals 15 residues. Trimming pared 6 bases from V and 7 bases from J, leaving 19 bases between. The CDR3 reads CASSGGGGALQPQHF. The DNA for the CDR3 is TGTGCCAGCAGCGGGGGTGGAGGGGCTTTACAGCCCCAGCATTTT.

On this clone itself: Mismatch with germline at one junction end may stem from a read error. The V gene is TRBV29-1, the J gene TRBJ2-1; 8 positions agree with TRBD1. The CDR3 spans 8 residues. Per the germline V gene, CDR1 is SQVTM and CDR2 is ANQGSEA. The CDR3, as DNA: TGCAGCGCCGACAGGGGAGTCTTC. This encodes CSADRGVF.

This chain uses TRBV5-6 with TRBJ2-1; D is possibly TRBD2 (6 bases). V lost 1 base, J lost 7 bases, and 15 bases lay in between. Germline V gene sequence: CDR1 SGHDT, CDR2 YYEEEE. This CDR3 is built from 15 residues. CDR3 in DNA: TGTGCCAGCAGCTTGTCAGCGGGCCGAGGGAATGAGCAGTTCTTC. Translation: CASSLSAGRGNEQFF.

Note on this clone: This CDR3 is also generated by other DNA sequences in the sample. V usage is TRBV9 and J usage is TRBJ1-3; TRBD1 matches at 7 bases. Germline-derived CDR1 and CDR2 are SGDLS and YYNGEE. Trimming at V came to 3 bases and at J to 0 bases, leaving 3 bases not matched to a gene. The CDR3 runs 15 residues. The CDR3 here is CASSAGDSSGNTIYF. The CDR3 DNA reads TGTGCCAGCAGCGCAGGGGACAGCTCTGGAAACACCATATATTTT.

V usage is TRBV27 and J usage is TRBJ1-6; D gene ambiguous. The V gene lost 5 bases and the J gene lost 7 bases, with 9 bases spanning the gap. CDR3 length: 13 amino acids. The germline gives CDR1 MNHEY, CDR2 SMNVEV (reference sequence). CDR3: CASSLYRNSPLHF. In DNA form, the CDR3 reads TGTGCCAGCAGTCTTTACAGAAATTCACCCCTCCACTTT.

The V and J genes are TRBV29-1 and TRBJ1-2; possible D gene TRBD1, 5 bases. This CDR3 region has 15 residues. Germline assignment: CDR1 SQVTM and CDR2 ANQGSEA. The ends were cut back, 6 bases at V and 4 bases at J, with 21 bases in the middle. The CDR3: CSVGGAGTVGYGYTF. DNA for the CDR3: TGCAGCGTAGGAGGAGCAGGGACGGTAGGCTATGGCTACACCTTC.

The V and J genes are TRBV6-1 and TRBJ2-5; possibly TRBD1 or TRBD2 for D (6 bases each). CDR3 size: 12 residues. Germline CDR1 and CDR2: MNHNS and SASEGT. V lost 7 bases and J 4 bases, leaving 10 bases between the germline ends. DNA of the CDR3: TGTGCCAGCACGGGGGCCGGAGAGACCCAGTACTTC. It translates to CASTGAGETQYF.

The CDR3 region is CASSIVVRGSGGYTF. The CDR3 coding sequence is TGTGCCAGTAGTATAGTAGTTAGAGGGTCTGGCGGCTACACCTTC. The chain combines TRBV19 with TRBJ1-2; D ambiguous. The germline gives CDR1 LNHDA, CDR2 SQIVND (reference sequence). The ends were cut back, 1 base at V and 8 bases at J, with 17 bases in the middle. This CDR3 contains 15 residues. Variable domain in full (rest from reference TRBV19 and TRBJ1-2): DGGITQSPKYLFRKEGQNVTLSCEQNLNHDAMYWYRQDPGQGLRLIYYSQIVNDFQKGDIAEGYSVSREKKESFPLTVTSAQKNPTAFYLCASSIVVRGSGGYTFGSGTRLTVV.

V is TRBV5-4 and J is TRBJ2-7, with 9 nucleotides matching TRBD1. Looked up from germline, CDR1 is SGHNT and CDR2 is YYREEE (reference sequence). The CDR3 has 14 amino acids. The J segment lost 1 base and the V segment lost 4 bases, leaving 3 bases of the junction unmatched. CDR3 nucleotides: TGTGCCAGCAGCCCCGGACAGGGGTCCTACGAGCAGTACTTC. It is translated as CASSPGQGSYEQYF.

This clone came up a few times. The V call is TRBV30, the J call TRBJ1-2; the match to TRBD1 covers 8 bases. Germline CDR1 reads GTSNPN; CDR2 reads SVGIG (reference sequence). V was pared by 3 bases and J by 2 bases, with 2 bases of the junction left unmatched. The CDR3 consists of 13 residues. CDR3 DNA sequence: TGTGCCTGGAGCCAGGGGGCGAACTATGGCTACACCTTC. It yields the protein CAWSQGANYGYTF.

The chain couples TRBV5-4 to TRBJ1-1; D is unresolved. The germline V gene encodes CDR1 SGHNT and CDR2 YYREEE (reference sequence). V lost 6 bases, J lost 3 bases, and 21 bases lay in between. The CDR3 sequence is 16 residues long. The CDR3 DNA follows: TGTGCCAGCAACCCAAAAACCGGAACAGTGGACACTGAAGCTTTCTTT. The encoded protein is CASNPKTGTVDTEAFF.